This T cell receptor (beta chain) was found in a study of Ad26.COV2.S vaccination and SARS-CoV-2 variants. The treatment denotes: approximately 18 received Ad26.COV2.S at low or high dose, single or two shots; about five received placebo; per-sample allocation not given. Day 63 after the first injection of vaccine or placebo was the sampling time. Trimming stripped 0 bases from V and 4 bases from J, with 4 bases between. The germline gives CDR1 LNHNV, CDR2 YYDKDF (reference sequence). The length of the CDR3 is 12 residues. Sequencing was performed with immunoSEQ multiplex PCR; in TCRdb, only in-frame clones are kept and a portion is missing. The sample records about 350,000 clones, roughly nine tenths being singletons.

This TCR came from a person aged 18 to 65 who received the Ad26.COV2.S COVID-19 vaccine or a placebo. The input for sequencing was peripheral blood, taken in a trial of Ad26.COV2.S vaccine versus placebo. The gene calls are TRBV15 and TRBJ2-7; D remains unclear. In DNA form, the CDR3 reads TGTGCCACCAGCAGAGATGTGTACGAGCAGTACTTC. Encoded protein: CATSRDVYEQYF.